Below are 27 T cell receptor beta chains sequenced from a single sample in a study of T cell changes during pregnancy in multiple sclerosis. Profiled with immunoSEQ multiplex PCR; TCRdb holds only in-frame clones, not every one. The table lists approximately 80,000 clones, approximately 91% of them singletons. The sample here was PBMCs, taken in the first trimester of pregnancy. The receptors were sampled from a female donor in good health, serving as a control in a pregnancy study. Some clones in this sample may be carry-over from other donors' samples.

J is TRBJ2-7 and V is TRBV11-2, with D possibly matching TRBD2 (6 bases). The V end lost 0 bases, the J end lost 0 bases, and 12 bases lay between the germline ends. CDR1 is SGHAT and CDR2 is FQNNGV in the germline V gene. This CDR3 spans 16 amino acids. The DNA for the CDR3 is TGTGCCAGCAGCTTAGAATACGGCGGGGCCTCCTACGAGCAGTACTTC. Protein: CASSLEYGGASYEQYF. Supplemented by reference TRBV11-2 and TRBJ2-7, the full variable domain reads EAGVAQSPRYKIIEKRQSVAFWCNPISGHATLYWYQQILGQGPKLLIQFQNNGVVDDSQLPKDRFSAERLKGVDSTLKIQPAKLEDSAVYLCASSLEYGGASYEQYFGPGTRLTVT.

This chain joins TRBV5-1 and TRBJ2-7; no reliable D call. This CDR3 is 13 amino acids long. V shed 0 bases and J shed 5 bases, with 9 bases lying between them. Germline V gene data show CDR1 as SGHRS and CDR2 as YFSETQ. The CDR3 nucleotides are TGCGCCAGCAGCTTGGAATTGAGTGACGAGCAGTACTTC. Its protein is CASSLELSDEQYF.

CDR3 sequence: CASSHSRTGSLYEQYF. The DNA of the CDR3 is TGTGCCAGCAGCCACTCACGGACAGGCTCCCTCTACGAGCAGTACTTC. The V and J genes are TRBV11-2 and TRBJ2-7; TRBD1 aligns across 7 bases. CDR1 and CDR2 from the germline V gene are SGHAT and FQNNGV. The CDR3 has 16 residues. With 5 bases clipped from V and 3 bases from J, the junction kept 13 bases outside the gene matches.

With respect to this clone: One end of the junction is discordant with germline, which a read error may explain. The rearrangement joins TRBV7-9 to TRBJ2-7; 8 bases line up with TRBD2. This CDR3 spans 15 amino acids. CDR1 and CDR2 from the germline V gene are SEHNR and FQNEAQ (reference sequence). CDR3 sequence reads: CASSLVAGGFYGQYF. The CDR3 nucleotides are TGTGCCAGCAGCTTAGTGGCGGGAGGCTTCTACGGGCAGTACTTC.

The rearrangement uses TRBV2 and TRBJ2-7; D not resolved. Deletions cut 8 bases from V and 6 bases from J, with 11 bases between. This CDR3 has 11 residues. CDR1 is SNHLY and CDR2 is FYNNEI in the germline V gene. CDR3 coding DNA: TGTGCCAGCGCCCCTCCCGGCGAGCAGTACTTC. It encodes CASAPPGEQYF.

The CDR3 is CASSETGASYEQYF. The CDR3 DNA sequence: TGTGCCAGCAGCGAAACGGGAGCCAGCTACGAGCAGTACTTC. The V and J genes are TRBV9 and TRBJ2-7, with a tentative D call TRBD2 (6 bases). CDR1 is SGDLS and CDR2 is YYNGEE in the germline V gene. Deletions cut 3 bases from V and 3 bases from J, with 13 bases between. The CDR3 spans 14 residues.

This chain uses TRBV7-9 with TRBJ2-7, with a tentative D call TRBD2 (6 bases). V was pared by 6 bases and J by 3 bases, with 9 bases between. Germline lookup yields CDR1 SEHNR and CDR2 FQNEAQ (reference sequence). The CDR3 is 12 residues long. DNA of the CDR3: TGTGCCAGCAGTCGGGACTTCTACGAGCAGTACTTC. Its translation is CASSRDFYEQYF.

The rearrangement links TRBV4-3 to TRBJ1-2; TRBD1 aligns across 7 bases. CDR3 length equals 16 residues. Looked up from germline, CDR1 is LGHNA and CDR2 is YSLEER. The J segment lost 7 bases and the V segment lost 0 bases, leaving 11 bases of the junction unmatched. CDR3: CASSQEVHRGRFGYTF. In DNA, the CDR3 is TGCGCCAGCAGCCAAGAAGTTCACAGGGGACGCTTTGGCTACACCTTC.

The genes are TRBV28 and TRBJ1-1; 7 bases match TRBD1. Germline V lookup: CDR1 MDHEN, CDR2 SYDVKM. The CDR3 sequence is 13 residues long. The V and J ends lost 8 bases and 8 bases, in that order; junction bases with no gene match: 11. The CDR3 sequence: CASDGGQNLEAFF. The CDR3 nucleotides read TGTGCCAGCGACGGGGGACAGAACCTCGAAGCTTTCTTT.

This chain connects TRBV10-2 to TRBJ2-1; TRBD1 might be the D (6 bases). CDR3 size: 15 residues. Between the trimmed V and J ends, which lost 0 bases and 9 bases, there was a span of 15 bases. Germline CDR1 and CDR2: WSHSY and SAAADI. CDR3 in DNA: TGCGCCAGCAGTGAGTCGGGAAGGGGGTCCAGTGAGCAGTTCTTC. This gives the protein CASSESGRGSSEQFF.

The V and J genes are TRBV6-1 and TRBJ2-2, with D hard to call. The CDR3 is 16 amino acids. Germline CDR1 reads MNHNS; CDR2 reads SASEGT. Between the trimmed V and J ends, which lost 1 base and 0 bases, there was a span of 9 bases. CDR3 coding DNA: TGTGCCAGCAGTGAAGATCTACGAGCGAACACCGGGGAGCTGTTTTTT. Translating gives CASSEDLRANTGELFF.

The V and J genes are TRBV19 and TRBJ2-3, with 14 bases lining up with TRBD2. The CDR3 extends over 17 amino acids. J was trimmed by 5 bases and V by 5 bases; bases with no gene match: 9. Germline loops: CDR1 LNHDA, CDR2 SQIVND (reference sequence). The CDR3 sequence is CASSAQSGLAGVDTQYF. The CDR3 coding sequence is TGTGCCAGTAGTGCCCAATCGGGACTAGCGGGAGTAGATACGCAGTATTTT. The full variable domain, in which reference TRBV19 and TRBJ2-3 provide the parts outside the CDR3, is DGGITQSPKYLFRKEGQNVTLSCEQNLNHDAMYWYRQDPGQGLRLIYYSQIVNDFQKGDIAEGYSVSREKKESFPLTVTSAQKNPTAFYLCASSAQSGLAGVDTQYFGPGTRLTVL.

This chain links TRBV5-1 with TRBJ2-5, with 7 nucleotides matching TRBD1. The junction had 8 bases not matched to a gene; V was cut back by 1 base and J by 5 bases. There are 15 residues in the CDR3. The germline V gene encodes CDR1 SGHRS and CDR2 YFSETQ. The CDR3 sequence is CASSLNTGVGETQYF. The CDR3 nucleotides are TGCGCCAGCAGCTTGAACACAGGGGTCGGGGAGACCCAGTACTTC.

The CDR3 nucleotides read TGTGCCAGCAGTTACGACGGGGGGGAAGAGACCCAGTACTTC. It yields the protein CASSYDGGEETQYF. The chain is built from TRBV28 and TRBJ2-5; TRBD2 agrees at 8 bases. The CDR3 is 14 amino acids. CDR1 is MDHEN, CDR2 SYDVKM, per germline. Trimming at V came to 4 bases and at J to 3 bases, leaving 4 bases not matched to a gene.

The chain uses TRBV28 and TRBJ1-2, with D perhaps TRBD1 (5 bases). The CDR3 sequence is 15 residues long. CDR1 is MDHEN, CDR2 SYDVKM, per germline. V shed 3 bases and J shed 1 base, with 12 bases lying between them. This CDR3 is CASSFRGGVNYGYTF. CDR3 DNA sequence: TGTGCCAGCAGTTTTCGGGGAGGGGTTAACTATGGCTACACCTTC.

This clone was observed once. The chain joins TRBV27 to TRBJ1-6, with 9 bases fitting TRBD1. V dropped 3 bases and J dropped 7; count of bases not matched to a gene: 1. CDR1 and CDR2 from the germline V gene are MNHEY and SMNVEV (reference sequence). This CDR3 contains 14 residues. CDR3 coding DNA: TGTGCCAGCAGTTTTGGACAGGGGAATTCACCCCTCCACTTT. Translation gives CASSFGQGNSPLHF.

In DNA form, the CDR3 reads TGCGCCAGCAGTACGCCGGGACTAGCGGGAGGAAACGTCAATGAGCAGTTCTTC. It is translated as CASSTPGLAGGNVNEQFF. This rearrangement joins TRBV5-1 to TRBJ2-1; 15 nucleotides match TRBD2. The CDR3 consists of 18 residues. Germline CDR1 is SGHRS and CDR2 is YFSETQ. V gave up 5 bases and J gave up 6 bases; unmatched junction bases: 12.

This chain joins TRBV5-4 and TRBJ1-3; possible D gene TRBD1, 6 bases. Germline CDR1 and CDR2: SGHNT and YYREEE (reference sequence). V was clipped by 0 bases and J by 1 base, with 14 bases between them. The CDR3 covers 17 residues. The CDR3 region is CASSLGAGATSGNTIYF. The CDR3 DNA reads as TGTGCCAGCAGCTTGGGGGCAGGGGCAACATCTGGAAACACCATATATTTT.

A word on this clone: Other DNA sequences in the same sample also yield this CDR3. The chain couples TRBV29-1 to TRBJ2-2, with a tentative D call TRBD2 (5 bases). V lost 4 bases and J lost 0, with 6 bases in between. CDR3 length equals 13 residues. Germline CDR1 reads SQVTM; CDR2 reads ANQGSEA. The CDR3 sequence: CSVGTANTGELFF. In DNA, the CDR3 is TGCAGCGTTGGGACTGCGAACACCGGGGAGCTGTTTTTT.

The V call is TRBV4-2, the J call TRBJ1-6; 8 bases agree with TRBD1. The V segment lost 7 bases and the J segment 8 bases; nucleotides outside the gene matches: 19. The CDR3 spans 18 residues. The germline V gene encodes CDR1 LGHNA and CDR2 YNFKEQ. The CDR3 here is CASTGRLMTGDGYSPLHF. CDR3 DNA sequence: TGTGCCAGCACCGGCCGGCTCATGACAGGGGATGGGTATTCACCCCTCCACTTT.

The chain recombines TRBV14 with TRBJ1-6, with TRBD1 as a possible D gene (5 bases). This CDR3 spans 15 amino acids. V shed 3 bases and J shed 2 bases, with 8 bases lying between them. From germline, CDR1 is SGHDN and CDR2 FVKESK. The CDR3 sequence: CASSQGGAYNSPLHF. The CDR3 DNA reads as TGTGCCAGCAGCCAGGGGGGGGCCTATAATTCACCCCTCCACTTT.

The chain recombines TRBV7-2 with TRBJ1-2, with D perhaps TRBD1 (5 bases). The CDR3 sequence is 14 residues long. Germline V lookup: CDR1 SGHTA, CDR2 FQGNSA. V lost 5 bases to trimming and J lost 2 bases, with 12 bases between them. In DNA form, the CDR3 reads TGTGCCAGCAGCGTCACCACAGGAAACTATGGCTACACCTTC. It is translated as CASSVTTGNYGYTF.

V is TRBV6-5 and J is TRBJ2-3; D gene uncertain. The V gene lost 1 base and the J gene lost 0 bases, with 11 bases spanning the gap. Germline V lookup: CDR1 MNHEY, CDR2 SVGAGI. CDR3 length: 16 amino acids. In DNA, the CDR3 is TGTGCCAGCAGTTACTGGCGGTCTACTAGCACAGATACGCAGTATTTT. Protein: CASSYWRSTSTDTQYF.

This rearrangement joins TRBV27 to TRBJ2-7, with D possibly TRBD1 on 6 matching bases. The CDR3 totals 15 residues. Germline assignment: CDR1 MNHEY and CDR2 SMNVEV (reference sequence). Trimming took 6 bases from V and 1 from J, leaving 16 bases between them. The CDR3 loop is CASSLLRTASYEQYF. CDR3 coding DNA: TGTGCCAGCAGCCTCCTTAGGACAGCTTCCTACGAGCAGTACTTC.

This chain links TRBV18 with TRBJ1-1; D gene uncertain. V lost 3 bases, J lost 1 base, and 9 bases lay in between. The germline gives CDR1 KGHSH, CDR2 LQKENI. The CDR3 extends over 14 amino acids. The CDR3 here is CASSPVTRNTEAFF. The CDR3 bases are TGTGCCAGCTCACCGGTAACAAGGAACACTGAAGCTTTCTTT.

V is TRBV7-2 and J is TRBJ2-7; 10 nucleotides agree with TRBD2. From germline, CDR1 is SGHTA and CDR2 FQGNSA. The CDR3 runs to 14 residues. V lost 3 bases, J lost 5 bases, and 4 bases stayed unmatched. The CDR3 is CASSFSGRAHEQYF. CDR3 DNA: TGTGCCAGCAGCTTCAGCGGGAGGGCCCACGAGCAGTACTTC.

The chain is built from TRBV4-3 and TRBJ2-1; TRBD2 matches 8 bases. This CDR3 has 18 residues. With 0 bases clipped from V and 7 bases from J, the junction kept 14 bases outside the gene matches. Per germline, CDR1 LGHNA and CDR2 YSLEER. The CDR3 nucleotides are TGCGCCAGCAGCCAAGATCCTTGGCGGGAGGTTAATTGGAATGAGCAGTTCTTC. Its protein product is CASSQDPWREVNWNEQFF.